This T cell receptor beta chain is from a study of Ad26.COV2.S vaccination and SARS-CoV-2 variants. Libraries were prepared by immunoSEQ multiplex PCR; TCRdb keeps only in-frame clonotypes and omits some of them. The sample contains some 180,000 clones, 70% to 90% of which appear only once. Regarding this clone: Its target is unknown.

Whole-study findings and limits: Analytic work on TCR breadth and depth might have understated the full extent of total T cell responses. It was vaccine recipients, not placebo recipients, who had the higher spike-specific TCR breadth.

The CDR3 spans 17 residues. V lost 4 bases to trimming and J lost 0 bases; unmatched junction nucleotides: 9. From germline, CDR1 is SGHDT and CDR2 YYEEEE. The receptor was isolated from a human donor who had recovered from COVID-19. This rearrangement joins TRBV5-6 to TRBJ1-5, with 8 bases matching TRBD1. The starting material was peripheral blood, obtained after recovery from COVID-19. The CDR3 protein is CASSRRTGLYSNQPQHF. As DNA, the CDR3 is TGTGCCAGCAGCCGCCGGACAGGGCTTTATAGCAATCAGCCCCAGCATTTT.